One and the same sample provided the 19 T cell receptor beta chains below, sequenced in a study of shared clonotypes between healthy human individuals. The data were produced by immunoSEQ multiplex PCR, yet TCRdb's version contains in-frame clones alone and is incomplete. Of 2 million to 3 million clones listed, 90% to 95% are singletons. Material for sequencing was naive CD4+ T cells sorted from blood. Subset: CD45RA+ positively selected. These receptors came from a man between 18 and 35 years old in good health.

This clone was counted once. This chain connects TRBV9 to TRBJ2-2, with a tentative D call TRBD1 (6 bases). Germline values: CDR1 SGDLS, CDR2 YYNGEE. The CDR3 totals 15 residues. With 4 bases removed from V and 5 bases from J, the gap between germline ends came to 15 bases. CDR3 region: CASSLQGQGTGELFF. The CDR3 DNA reads TGTGCCAGCAGCCTCCAGGGGCAGGGGACCGGGGAGCTGTTTTTT.

The rearrangement uses TRBV6-6 and TRBJ2-4; D ambiguous. This CDR3 spans 12 amino acids. Trimming left V 7 bases short and J 4 bases short, with 8 bases between. The germline V gene has CDR1 MNHNY and CDR2 SVGAGI (reference sequence). CDR3 DNA: TGTGCCAGCACCCAGCCAAAAAACATTCAGTACTTC. Residues: CASTQPKNIQYF.

The chain employs TRBV7-9 and TRBJ2-3; a weak D match, TRBD2 (6 bases). The CDR3 extends over 14 amino acids. Germline-derived CDR1 and CDR2 are SEHNR and FQNEAQ (reference sequence). V lost 3 bases and J lost 1, with 8 bases in between. This chain's CDR3 is CASSLEGRTDTQYF. CDR3 nucleotides: TGTGCCAGCAGCTTGGAGGGGCGCACAGATACGCAGTATTTT.

The genes are TRBV7-9 and TRBJ1-1, with a tentative D call TRBD1 (6 bases). CDR3 length: 13 amino acids. Germline V gene lookup returns CDR1 SEHNR and CDR2 FQNEAQ (reference sequence). Trimming removed 4 bases at V and 7 bases at J, with 13 bases between. The CDR3 DNA follows: TGTGCCAGCAGCTCTATTAACAGGGATGAAGCTTTCTTT. Protein product: CASSSINRDEAFF.

On this clone: In the same sample, other DNA sequences code for this CDR3. The CDR3 region is CASSLSGGETQYF. The CDR3, as DNA: TGCGCCAGCAGCTTGTCAGGGGGAGAGACCCAGTACTTC. The rearrangement uses TRBV5-1 and TRBJ2-5, with 7 positions matching TRBD1. This CDR3 region has 13 residues. CDR1 and CDR2 from the germline V gene are SGHRS and YFSETQ. V trimming: 1 base; J trimming: 4 bases; junction bases outside the gene matches: 1.

The chain carries TRBV5-1 and TRBJ2-7; 12 nucleotides line up with TRBD2. The CDR3 sequence is 14 residues long. V lost 4 bases and J lost 4; bases outside the gene matches: 3. Germline CDR1 SGHRS, CDR2 YFSETQ. The CDR3 sequence is CASSQGTSGYEQYF. In DNA form, the CDR3 reads TGCGCCAGCAGCCAGGGGACTAGCGGGTACGAGCAGTACTTC. The full variable domain, rest sourced from reference TRBV5-1 and TRBJ2-7, is KAGVTQTPRYLIKTRGQQVTLSCSPISGHRSVSWYQQTPGQGLQFLFEYFSETQRNKGNFPGRFSGRQFSNSRSEMNVSTLELGDSALYLCASSQGTSGYEQYFGPGTRLTVT.

This clone was observed a single time. The chain links TRBV28 to TRBJ2-3; 9 positions match TRBD2. Germline V CDR1 and CDR2: MDHEN, SYDVKM. The CDR3 spans 16 residues. V gave up 1 base and J gave up 0 bases; unmatched junction bases: 2. CDR3: CASSLSLAGSTDTQYF. The CDR3, as DNA: TGTGCCAGCAGTTTATCCCTAGCGGGAAGCACAGATACGCAGTATTTT. The variable domain in full, with the rest retrieved from reference TRBV28 and TRBJ2-3, is DVKVTQSSRYLVKRTGEKVFLECVQDMDHENMFWYRQDPGLGLRLIYFSYDVKMKEKGDIPEGYSVSREKKERFSLILESASTNQTSMYLCASSLSLAGSTDTQYFGPGTRLTVL.

This rearrangement joins TRBV6-1 to TRBJ2-4; 9 bases map to TRBD1. The ends lost 6 bases at V and 6 bases at J; junction bases unmatched: 3. The CDR3 has 13 amino acids. CDR1 and CDR2 from the germline V gene are MNHNS and SASEGT. The CDR3 coding sequence is TGTGCCAGCAGCACGGACAGGGGAAACATTCAGTACTTC. Translated: CASSTDRGNIQYF.

Concerning this clone itself: Distinct nucleotide sequences in the sample also encode this CDR3. The chain carries TRBV5-1 and TRBJ1-5; D is undetermined. V gave up 0 bases and J gave up 0 bases, with 7 bases separating them. CDR1 SGHRS and CDR2 YFSETQ come from the germline V gene. The CDR3 runs to 15 residues. In nucleotides, the CDR3 is TGCGCCAGCAGCTTGGGTCAGAATAGCAATCAGCCCCAGCATTTT. Residues: CASSLGQNSNQPQHF.

The chain combines TRBV6-6 with TRBJ1-4; D is unclear. The CDR3 is 14 amino acids. CDR1 and CDR2 (germline): MNHNY, SVGAGI (reference sequence). V dropped 5 bases and J dropped 4 bases, with 11 bases sitting between them. CDR3 nucleotide sequence: TGTGCCAGCAGTCTGAGGAGGAGTAATGAAAAACTGTTTTTT. It specifies CASSLRRSNEKLFF.

V and J are TRBV25-1 and TRBJ2-2; D might be TRBD1 (7 bases). Trimming removed 2 bases from V and 3 bases from J, with 10 bases in between. CDR1 and CDR2 from the germline V gene are MGHDK and SYGVNS. CDR3 length: 15 residues. This chain's CDR3 is CASSEPRGDTGELFF. CDR3 nucleotide sequence: TGTGCCAGCAGTGAACCCAGGGGGGACACCGGGGAGCTGTTTTTT.

The V and J genes are TRBV27 and TRBJ2-7; 7 nucleotides match TRBD1. The CDR3 is made up of 15 amino acids. Germline loops: CDR1 MNHEY, CDR2 SMNVEV (reference sequence). V dropped 3 bases and J dropped 5; count of bases not matched to a gene: 10. The CDR3 region has the DNA TGTGCCAGCAGTTTCCGCGACAGGGTAAACCACGAGCAGTACTTC. Protein product: CASSFRDRVNHEQYF.

This clone was counted a single time. This CDR3 is also generated by other DNA sequences in the sample. The chain has TRBV5-1 and TRBJ2-5, with 10 bases fitting TRBD1. J gave up 3 bases and V 0 bases, and 2 bases lay outside the gene matches. CDR1 and CDR2 from the germline V gene are SGHRS and YFSETQ. This CDR3 spans 15 amino acids. DNA of the CDR3: TGCGCCAGCAGCTTGGTCGGGACAGGGGAAGAGACCCAGTACTTC. As protein: CASSLVGTGEETQYF.

This sequence joins TRBV2 and TRBJ1-5; 8 positions agree with TRBD1. This CDR3 is built from 15 residues. Germline V lookup: CDR1 SNHLY, CDR2 FYNNEI. Unmatched junction bases numbered 9, after V lost 5 bases and J lost 6 bases. CDR3 sequence: CASSPRTGSSQPQHF. Here the CDR3 DNA reads TGTGCCAGCAGTCCAAGGACAGGGTCGAGTCAGCCCCAGCATTTT.

The chain uses TRBV15 and TRBJ2-2; 13 positions agree with TRBD2. The CDR3 extends over 18 amino acids. The V segment lost 4 bases and the J segment 5 bases; nucleotides outside the gene matches: 10. The germline V gene has CDR1 LNHNV and CDR2 YYDKDF (reference sequence). CDR3 amino acids: CATSNTGLAGVKTGELFF. The CDR3 DNA sequence: TGTGCCACCAGCAACACAGGACTAGCGGGAGTCAAGACCGGGGAGCTGTTTTTT.

In regard to this clone: Other DNA sequences in this specimen translate into the identical CDR3. The chain carries TRBV6-5 and TRBJ2-7; no reliable D call. The V end lost 5 bases, the J end lost 4 bases, and 6 bases lay between the germline ends. The germline gives CDR1 MNHEY, CDR2 SVGAGI. The CDR3 covers 11 residues. DNA for the CDR3: TGTGCCAGCAGTGAAGGATACGAGCAGTACTTC. Translated, it gives CASSEGYEQYF.

This sequence joins TRBV21-1 and TRBJ1-4; the D segment call TRBD1 is taken from the table without a DNA check. TRBV21-1 is marked as a pseudogene. The CDR3 runs to 15 residues. DNA of the CDR3: TGTGCCAGCAGCAACGGACAGGCACTTAATGAAAAACTGTTTTTT. This codes for CASSNGQALNEKLFF.

The chain carries TRBV9 and TRBJ1-1; the D gene is possibly TRBD1 (5 bases). Per germline, CDR1 SGDLS and CDR2 YYNGEE. V lost 4 bases and J 3 bases, leaving 10 bases between the germline ends. The CDR3 covers 13 residues. This CDR3 reads CASSLTGDTEAFF. The CDR3 DNA sequence: TGTGCCAGCAGCCTCACAGGAGACACTGAAGCTTTCTTT.

This clone came up once. The chain uses TRBV9 and TRBJ2-7, with a weak D call TRBD2 (5 bases). Looked up from germline, CDR1 is SGDLS and CDR2 is YYNGEE. The CDR3 has 14 amino acids. Trimming removed 0 bases at V and 2 bases at J, with 9 bases between. CDR3: CASSVDPGAYEQYF. CDR3 coding DNA: TGTGCCAGCAGCGTAGATCCCGGGGCCTACGAGCAGTACTTC.